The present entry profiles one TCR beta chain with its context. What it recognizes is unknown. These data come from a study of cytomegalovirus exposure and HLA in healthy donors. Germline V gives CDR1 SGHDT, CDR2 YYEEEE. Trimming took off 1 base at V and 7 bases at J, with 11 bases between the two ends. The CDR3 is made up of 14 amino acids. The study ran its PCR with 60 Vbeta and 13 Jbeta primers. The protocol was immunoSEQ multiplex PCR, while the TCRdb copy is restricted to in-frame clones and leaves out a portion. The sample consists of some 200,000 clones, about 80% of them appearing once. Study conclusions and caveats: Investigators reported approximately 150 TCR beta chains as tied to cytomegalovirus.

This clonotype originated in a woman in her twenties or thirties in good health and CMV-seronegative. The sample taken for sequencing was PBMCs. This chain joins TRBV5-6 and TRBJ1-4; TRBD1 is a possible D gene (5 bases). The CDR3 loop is CASSLRQGFEKLFF. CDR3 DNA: TGTGCCAGCAGCTTGCGGCAGGGATTTGAAAAACTGTTTTTT. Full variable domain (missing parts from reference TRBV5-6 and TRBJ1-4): DAGVTQSPTHLIKTRGQQVTLRCSPKSGHDTVSWYQQALGQGPQFIFQYYEEEERQRGNFPDRFSGHQFPNYSSELNVNALLLGDSALYLCASSLRQGFEKLFFGSGTQLSVL.